This T cell receptor beta chain was observed in a study of shared clonotypes between healthy human individuals. Generated by immunoSEQ multiplex PCR, the TCRdb table keeps only in-frame clones and is missing some. The sample records hundreds of thousands of clones, 98% being singletons. Cells designated naive CD8 were CD45RO-negative and were positively selected for CCR7, with terminally differentiated effector memory CD45RA+ cells excluded. The CDR3 covers 16 residues. Per germline, CDR1 MDHEN and CDR2 SYDVKM. After removal of 4 bases from V and 2 bases from J, the junction contained 8 bases not matched to a gene.

The TCR originated in a man aged 25-40 years in good health. The sample consisted of naive CD8+ T cells sorted from blood. This sequence joins TRBV28 and TRBJ2-7; 10 nucleotides align to TRBD2. In DNA form, the CDR3 reads TGTGCCAGCAGTTCGTTCCTAGCGGGAGCTGCCTACGAGCAGTACTTC. As protein: CASSSFLAGAAYEQYF.